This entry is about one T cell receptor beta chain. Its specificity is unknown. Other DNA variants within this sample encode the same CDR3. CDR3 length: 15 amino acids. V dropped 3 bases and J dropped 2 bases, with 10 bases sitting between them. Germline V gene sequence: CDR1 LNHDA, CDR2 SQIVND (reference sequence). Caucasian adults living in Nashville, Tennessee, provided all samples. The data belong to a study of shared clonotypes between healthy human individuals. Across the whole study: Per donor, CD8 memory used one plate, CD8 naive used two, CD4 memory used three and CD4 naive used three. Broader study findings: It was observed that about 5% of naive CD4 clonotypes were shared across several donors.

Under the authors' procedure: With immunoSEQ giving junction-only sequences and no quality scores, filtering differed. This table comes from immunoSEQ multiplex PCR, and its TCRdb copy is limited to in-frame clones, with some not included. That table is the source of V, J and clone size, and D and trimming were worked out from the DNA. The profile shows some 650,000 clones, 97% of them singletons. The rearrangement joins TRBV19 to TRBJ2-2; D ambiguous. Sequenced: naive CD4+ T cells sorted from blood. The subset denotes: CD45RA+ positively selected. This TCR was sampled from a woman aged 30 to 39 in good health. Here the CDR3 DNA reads TGTGCCAGTAGTATTTTAGGAGCTAACACCGGGGAGCTGTTTTTT. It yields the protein CASSILGANTGELFF.